Reported below is one TCR beta chain. This specimen comes from a study of cytotoxic CD8 clonotypes in ibrutinib-treated CLL. CDR3 size: 13 residues. Between the trimmed V and J ends, which lost 3 bases and 4 bases, there was a span of 8 bases. The germline CDR1 and CDR2 sequences are MGHDK and SYGVNS. Some clones are missing from TCRdb's copy, which holds only in-frame ones; the method was immunoSEQ multiplex PCR. The repertoire holds 250,000 to 350,000 clones, with 70% to 80% as singletons. The source is a human donor with chronic lymphocytic leukemia. The specimen comprised PBMCs, sampled at disease progression, from a patient treated with ibrutinib. The chain carries TRBV25-1 and TRBJ2-3; D is uncertain. DNA of the CDR3: TGTGCCAGCAGTGAGTTTCCGGCAGATACGCAGTATTTT. Amino acids: CASSEFPADTQYF.